The 27 T cell receptor beta chains listed next were all sequenced from one sample in a study of blood T cells in healthy people across ages. Alongside a J-beta primer mix, a sample-barcoded 5' primer served in a second PCR lasting about 6 to 12 cycles. Using its own MiXCR run on the 5' RACE reads, TCRdb lists one record per CDR3 protein. The sample holds 600,000 to 1,000,000 distinct CDR3 sequences; around 25% are singletons and the top ten take approximately 3.7%. This same sample was also part of a study on T cells of mothers and their children.

Sequencing was carried out using blood. The receptors come from a boy between 10 and 17 years old in good health.

This sequence joins TRBV12-3 or TRBV12-4 and TRBJ1-5; D gene unclear. V lost 3 bases and J lost 2, with 8 bases in between. The CDR3 is 14 amino acids. For the CDR3, the DNA is TGTGCCAGCAGTTTCGGGCGGCGCAATCAGCCCCAGCATTTT. Amino acid sequence: CASSFGRRNQPQHF.

This clonotype showed up just a few times. The V gene is TRBV29-1, the J gene TRBJ2-5; D call uncertain. The end of the DNA aligns better with TRBJ2-1, so the J call may be wrong. The CDR3 runs 11 residues. Germline assignment: CDR1 SQVTM and CDR2 ANQGSEA. The CDR3 is CSVQYYNEQFF. For the CDR3, the DNA is TGCAGCGTTCAATACTACAATGAGCAGTTCTTC.

This clonotype turned up a few times. The rearrangement links TRBV28 to TRBJ1-1; no firm D call. In germline, CDR1 is MDHEN, CDR2 SYDVKM. The CDR3 is made up of 14 amino acids. V lost 6 bases to trimming and J lost 4 bases, with 15 bases between them. The CDR3 here is CASRRGRWSTEAFF. In nucleotides, the CDR3 is TGTGCCAGCAGACGAGGACGGTGGAGCACTGAAGCTTTCTTT.

This clonotype was detected a few times. The chain employs TRBV15 and TRBJ2-3; 7 nucleotides match TRBD1. With 0 bases clipped from V and 1 base from J, the junction kept 13 bases outside the gene matches. Germline V CDR1 and CDR2: LNHNV, YYDKDF (reference sequence). The CDR3 has 19 amino acids. CDR3 bases: TGTGCCACCAGCAGAGATTGGAGCCGGGACAGCTACGGCACAGATACGCAGTATTTT. It specifies CATSRDWSRDSYGTDTQYF.

This clonotype was seen a few times. This chain joins TRBV27 and TRBJ2-7; the match to TRBD1 covers 7 bases. The ends lost 4 bases at V and 4 bases at J; junction bases unmatched: 7. The CDR3 length is 14 residues. CDR1 and CDR2 from the germline V gene are MNHEY and SMNVEV (reference sequence). In nucleotides, the CDR3 is TGTGCCAGCAGTTGGCAGGGGGAAAATTACGAGCAGTACTTC. Protein: CASSWQGENYEQYF.

This clonotype was recorded a few times. CDR3: CASSYGSSYGYTF. The CDR3 nucleotides read TGTGCCAGCAGCTACGGGTCGTCCTATGGCTACACCTTC. This sequence joins TRBV7-2 and TRBJ1-2; no reliable D call. The CDR3 contains 13 residues. Germline values: CDR1 SGHTA, CDR2 FQGNSA. The V and J ends lost 4 bases and 4 bases respectively, with 10 bases between them.

This clonotype has a handful of counts. V is TRBV10-2 and J is TRBJ2-7, with 12 bases matching TRBD2. The CDR3 spans 14 residues. Trimming at V came to 6 bases and at J to 5 bases, leaving 5 bases not matched to a gene. Germline-derived CDR1 and CDR2 are WSHSY and SAAADI. The CDR3 sequence: CASSGRLAGDEQYF. The CDR3 DNA follows: TGCGCCAGCAGCGGGAGACTAGCGGGAGACGAGCAGTACTTC.

The chain has TRBV6-6 and TRBJ2-7; 9 nucleotides align to TRBD1. Germline CDR1 reads MNHNY; CDR2 reads SVGAGI (reference sequence). This CDR3 has 16 residues. V trimming: 3 bases; J trimming: 4 bases; junction bases outside the gene matches: 10. Here the CDR3 DNA reads TGTGCCAGCAGTTATCCCCGGGACAGGGTAACGTACGAGCAGTACTTC. Translation: CASSYPRDRVTYEQYF.

The chain employs TRBV12-3 or TRBV12-4 and TRBJ2-7; possible D gene TRBD1, 6 bases. This CDR3 region has 12 residues. With 5 bases removed from V and 6 bases from J, the gap between germline ends came to 11 bases. CDR3 residues: CASSEQGVEQYF. DNA of the CDR3: TGTGCCAGCAGTGAACAGGGAGTCGAGCAGTACTTC.

The J gene is TRBJ1-1, the V gene TRBV4-3, with a tentative D call TRBD1 (5 bases). CDR3 length: 13 amino acids. V shed 3 bases and J shed 8 bases, with 13 bases lying between them. Germline CDR1 reads LGHNA; CDR2 reads YSLEER. DNA of the CDR3: TGCGCCAGCAGCCACCTTGACAGCCTCGAAGCTTTCTTT. The encoded protein is CASSHLDSLEAFF.

This clonotype has more than one count but fewer than ten. The V gene is TRBV28, the J gene TRBJ2-5; no firm D call. The better agreement between TRBJ2-1 and the DNA end casts doubt on the J call. The germline V gene encodes CDR1 MDHEN and CDR2 SYDVKM. This CDR3 region has 13 residues. Here the CDR3 reads CASSSPVNNEQFF. The CDR3 DNA is TGTGCCAGCAGTTCCCCCGTTAACAATGAGCAGTTCTTC.

The chain is built from TRBV19 and TRBJ2-7, with 10 bases lining up with TRBD2. Germline V CDR1 and CDR2: LNHDA, SQIVND (reference sequence). The CDR3 covers 14 residues. The V and J ends lost 3 bases and 3 bases, in that order; junction bases with no gene match: 2. CDR3 sequence: CASSMQREGYEQYF. The DNA of the CDR3 is TGTGCCAGTAGTATGCAGCGGGAGGGCTACGAGCAGTACTTC. Filled out from reference TRBV19 and TRBJ2-7, the complete variable domain reads DGGITQSPKYLFRKEGQNVTLSCEQNLNHDAMYWYRQDPGQGLRLIYYSQIVNDFQKGDIAEGYSVSREKKESFPLTVTSAQKNPTAFYLCASSMQREGYEQYFGPGTRLTVT.

This rearrangement joins TRBV27 to TRBJ2-5, with 12 bases that match TRBD2. V trimming: 5 bases; J trimming: 1 base; junction bases outside the gene matches: 5. Germline CDR1 reads MNHEY; CDR2 reads SMNVEV (reference sequence). The length of the CDR3 is 16 residues. CDR3 DNA: TGTGCCAGCAGTCCACTAGCGGGAGGCTCCCAAGAGACCCAGTACTTC. This encodes CASSPLAGGSQETQYF.

This clonotype was counted only a few times. This chain connects TRBV7-6 to TRBJ2-5; TRBD2 matches at 11 bases. J lost 2 bases, V lost 4 bases, and 3 bases had no gene match. Germline CDR1 SGHVS, CDR2 FNYEAQ. The CDR3 is made up of 15 amino acids. CDR3 protein: CASSWRLAGQETQYF. The CDR3 DNA reads TGTGCCAGCAGCTGGAGACTAGCGGGACAAGAGACCCAGTACTTC.

The V gene is TRBV12-3 or TRBV12-4, the J gene TRBJ2-5; 8 bases align to TRBD1. The CDR3 covers 14 residues. Trimming at V came to 6 bases and at J to 4 bases, leaving 7 bases not matched to a gene. The CDR3 sequence is CASRIGQGPETQYF. In DNA form, the CDR3 reads TGTGCCAGCAGAATCGGACAGGGCCCAGAGACCCAGTACTTC.

Concerning this clonotype: Germline is not matched at one junction end, which may reflect a read error. The V gene is TRBV7-2, the J gene TRBJ2-5; the match to TRBD1 covers 8 bases. The J call may be incorrect, as the DNA end agrees better with TRBJ2-7. The CDR3 covers 16 residues. Germline V CDR1 and CDR2: SGHTA, FQGNSA. This CDR3 is CASSIAAGTGKYEQYF. The CDR3 region has the DNA TGTGCCAGCAGCATAGCTGCCGGGACAGGAAAATACGAGCAGTACTTC.

This clonotype appeared many times. One end of the junction does not line up with germline, which may come from a read error. V is TRBV29-1 and J is TRBJ1-4, with TRBD1 matching 10 bases. The CDR3 consists of 14 residues. Looked up from germline, CDR1 is SQVTM and CDR2 is ANQGSEA. The CDR3 sequence is CSVEDRGLDEKLFF. The CDR3 region has the DNA TGCAGCGTCGAAGACAGGGGGCTAGATGAAAAACTGTTTTTT. The entire variable domain, with the rest obtained from reference TRBV29-1 and TRBJ1-4, is as follows: SAVISQKPSRDICQRGTSLTIQCQVDSQVTMMFWYRQQPGQSLTLIATANQGSEATYESGFVIDKFPISRPNLTFSTLTVSNMSPEDSSIYLCSVEDRGLDEKLFFGSGTQLSVL.

V usage is TRBV4-2 and J usage is TRBJ2-5; tentative D call: TRBD1 (5 bases). The assigned J gene may be wrong: the sequence end matches TRBJ2-7 better. This CDR3 has 14 residues. Germline lookup yields CDR1 LGHNA and CDR2 YNFKEQ. The CDR3 spells CASSQGKGRYEQYF. CDR3 nucleotide sequence: TGTGCCAGCAGCCAAGGGAAGGGGCGCTACGAGCAGTACTTC.

This clonotype has a handful of counts. This chain connects TRBV9 to TRBJ2-5; 14 bases line up with TRBD2. The DNA matches TRBJ2-7 better at its end, which makes the J call doubtful. The germline V gene has CDR1 SGDLS and CDR2 YYNGEE. The CDR3 sequence is 15 residues long. The CDR3 DNA reads TGTGCCAGCAGCGCGGGACTAGCGGGGGACTACGAGCAGTACTTC. Encoded protein: CASSAGLAGDYEQYF.

V gene TRBV29-1 combines with J gene TRBJ2-1, with 11 bases identical to TRBD2. V was pared by 7 bases and J by 8 bases, with 10 bases of the junction left unmatched. Germline V CDR1 and CDR2: SQVTM, ANQGSEA. The CDR3 loop spans 14 amino acids. CDR3 sequence (DNA): TGCAGCGCCAAACTAGCGGGAGTTTTCGATGAGCAGTTCTTC. Translation gives CSAKLAGVFDEQFF.

This clonotype was detected only a few times. Its ends do not fully match the called genes, so a read error is possible. The genes are TRBV29-1 and TRBJ2-5; D might be TRBD2 (7 bases). The CDR3 loop spans 13 amino acids. Germline CDR1 and CDR2: SQVTM and ANQGSEA. The CDR3 nucleotides are TGCTGCGTCGGGGGGCTCACCCAAGAGACCCAGTACTTC. Amino acid sequence: CCVGGLTQETQYF.

There are a few counts of this clonotype. CDR3 sequence: CASSQDPPTGEGEGEQYF. DNA for the CDR3: TGCGCCAGCAGCCAAGATCCACCCACTGGGGAGGGTGAAGGGGAGCAGTACTTC. This chain connects TRBV4-3 to TRBJ2-7; 7 bases match TRBD2. Germline CDR1 reads LGHNA; CDR2 reads YSLEER. Germline trimming cut 0 bases from V and 7 bases from J; bases unmatched to any gene: 18. The length of the CDR3 is 18 residues.

This clonotype has more than one count but fewer than ten. The rearrangement uses TRBV6-5 and TRBJ2-7, with 7 bases that match TRBD2. CDR3 length equals 14 residues. The J segment lost 2 bases and the V segment lost 8 bases, leaving 9 bases of the junction unmatched. Germline-derived CDR1 and CDR2 are MNHEY and SVGAGI. The CDR3 DNA is TGTGCCAGCGGCCTGGGACTAACTACCTACGAGCAGTACTTC. Its translation is CASGLGLTTYEQYF.

V usage is TRBV28 and J usage is TRBJ1-2, with 9 bases fitting TRBD1. With 8 bases clipped from V and 6 bases from J, the junction kept 7 bases outside the gene matches. Germline V CDR1 and CDR2: MDHEN, SYDVKM. The CDR3 is 13 amino acids. The CDR3 bases are TGTGCCAGCTTACACAGGGGGCGAAATGGCTACACCTTC. Its translation is CASLHRGRNGYTF.

This clonotype was seen only once. The chain recombines TRBV12-3 or TRBV12-4 with TRBJ1-3, with D perhaps TRBD1 (6 bases). This CDR3 has 16 residues. V was clipped by 5 bases and J by 1 base, with 15 bases between them. CDR3 DNA sequence: TGTGCCAGCAGTCGGAGGGGGGGTTCTTCTGGAAACACCATATATTTT. Translating gives CASSRRGGSSGNTIYF.

The chain combines TRBV12-3 or TRBV12-4 with TRBJ1-2; the D gene is possibly TRBD1 (6 bases). V was trimmed by 2 bases and J by 5 bases, leaving 9 bases between them. The CDR3 consists of 13 residues. The CDR3 loop is CASSLMGAYGYTF. Here the CDR3 DNA reads TGTGCCAGCAGTTTAATGGGGGCATATGGCTACACCTTC.

This chain joins TRBV7-9 and TRBJ2-5, with 10 bases lining up with TRBD1. The CDR3 loop spans 16 amino acids. Trimming removed 2 bases from V and 4 bases from J; junction bases left unmatched: 7. Germline CDR1 is SEHNR and CDR2 is FQNEAQ (reference sequence). CDR3 sequence: CASSLIRDRGRETQYF. The CDR3, as DNA: TGTGCCAGCAGCTTAATCAGGGACAGGGGTCGAGAGACCCAGTACTTC.